Described below is a single TCR beta chain sequence and its context. Its recognized antigen is unknown. No qualities accompany the bases; no much larger clone lies one base away. The germline V gene (reference sequence) gives CDR1 as SEHNR and CDR2 as FQNEAQ. The CDR3, from cysteine to phenylalanine, totals 17 residues. Only the CDR3 DNA stays, 51 bases, in frame from base 1. Cut back by 3 bases and 0 bases, the V and J ends lie 15 bases apart. In the prospective study, participants were 18 to 89 years old, resided in 24 geographic areas of the United States, and were enrolled through a virtual design. In the prospective study, cohorts were assigned on the basis of participant-reported clinical history obtained from a screening survey and a study questionnaire. Recovered participants in ImmuneRACE Cohort 3 were defined as having two consecutive negative NP/OP PCR tests, clearance from a healthcare professional, or resolution of symptoms. In the prospective study, whole blood, serum and a nasopharyngeal or oropharyngeal swab were collected from each participant by mobile phlebotomists. Participants in the prospective study had the option to provide additional blood draws and questionnaires over a 2-month period. Before DNA extraction, prospective study blood samples were shipped either frozen or at room temperature.

These data originate in a study of blood T cell repertoires in COVID-19 (TCRdb year 2020). Turning to the overall study: The collaborator samples originated in the United States, Italy and Spain and spanned the acute and convalescent phases of COVID-19. The prospective study material was composed of cDNA or gDNA derived from T cells, B-cell-depleted T cells, or PBMCs. Deeply sampled blood TCRbeta repertoires from subjects exposed to, actively infected with, or recovered from COVID-19 were included in the dataset. The repertoires were released in a freely available public database meant as a resource for research on the immune response to SARS-CoV-2. Samples came from the ongoing ImmuneRACE study (first 160 participants) plus 1,254 subjects from 6 global collaborators. A de-identified subject ID, COVID-19 status, age in years and sex were almost always included in the sample metadata. Where HLA class I and class II types were available, the types were taken from metadata supplied by the sample provider, not from assay-based typing.

On the study overall, not on this receptor specifically: The quantity of clinical and demographic metadata differed by source and by participant and was supplied without curation.

TCRbeta CDR3 regions were amplified from genomic DNA using the immunoSEQ Assay, a bias-controlled multiplex PCR. In the authors' own workflow: Nucleated cell counts per sample were estimated from amplification of reference gene primers within the assay. To quantify the absolute abundance of each unique TCRbeta CDR3 rearrangement, sequence reads were collapsed and filtered. For each sample, productive Simpson clonality was calculated as the square root of Simpson's diversity index across productive rearrangements. TCRdb stores this immuneACCESS table with in-frame sequences only. Part of the clones is absent; in the studies checked, under half of the shortfall reflects unresolved V genes, and no reason is known for the rest. V, J and clone size reflect that table, while D and trimming were determined from the DNA. For this sample the table gives almost 200,000 clones, of which roughly 90% were detected only once. The top ten clones comprise 6.5% to 9.5% of the sample.

Recombination connected TRBV7-9 to TRBJ1-3; 6 matching bases give a weak D call of TRBD1. Input material: PBMCs or T cells enriched from blood (not recorded which). The TCR sequence derives from a woman between 18 and 30 years old who had recovered from COVID-19. The CDR3 is CASSLMFGGFSGNTIYF. Here is the DNA: TGTGCCAGCAGCTTGATGTTTGGGGGCTTCTCTGGAAACACCATATATTTT.